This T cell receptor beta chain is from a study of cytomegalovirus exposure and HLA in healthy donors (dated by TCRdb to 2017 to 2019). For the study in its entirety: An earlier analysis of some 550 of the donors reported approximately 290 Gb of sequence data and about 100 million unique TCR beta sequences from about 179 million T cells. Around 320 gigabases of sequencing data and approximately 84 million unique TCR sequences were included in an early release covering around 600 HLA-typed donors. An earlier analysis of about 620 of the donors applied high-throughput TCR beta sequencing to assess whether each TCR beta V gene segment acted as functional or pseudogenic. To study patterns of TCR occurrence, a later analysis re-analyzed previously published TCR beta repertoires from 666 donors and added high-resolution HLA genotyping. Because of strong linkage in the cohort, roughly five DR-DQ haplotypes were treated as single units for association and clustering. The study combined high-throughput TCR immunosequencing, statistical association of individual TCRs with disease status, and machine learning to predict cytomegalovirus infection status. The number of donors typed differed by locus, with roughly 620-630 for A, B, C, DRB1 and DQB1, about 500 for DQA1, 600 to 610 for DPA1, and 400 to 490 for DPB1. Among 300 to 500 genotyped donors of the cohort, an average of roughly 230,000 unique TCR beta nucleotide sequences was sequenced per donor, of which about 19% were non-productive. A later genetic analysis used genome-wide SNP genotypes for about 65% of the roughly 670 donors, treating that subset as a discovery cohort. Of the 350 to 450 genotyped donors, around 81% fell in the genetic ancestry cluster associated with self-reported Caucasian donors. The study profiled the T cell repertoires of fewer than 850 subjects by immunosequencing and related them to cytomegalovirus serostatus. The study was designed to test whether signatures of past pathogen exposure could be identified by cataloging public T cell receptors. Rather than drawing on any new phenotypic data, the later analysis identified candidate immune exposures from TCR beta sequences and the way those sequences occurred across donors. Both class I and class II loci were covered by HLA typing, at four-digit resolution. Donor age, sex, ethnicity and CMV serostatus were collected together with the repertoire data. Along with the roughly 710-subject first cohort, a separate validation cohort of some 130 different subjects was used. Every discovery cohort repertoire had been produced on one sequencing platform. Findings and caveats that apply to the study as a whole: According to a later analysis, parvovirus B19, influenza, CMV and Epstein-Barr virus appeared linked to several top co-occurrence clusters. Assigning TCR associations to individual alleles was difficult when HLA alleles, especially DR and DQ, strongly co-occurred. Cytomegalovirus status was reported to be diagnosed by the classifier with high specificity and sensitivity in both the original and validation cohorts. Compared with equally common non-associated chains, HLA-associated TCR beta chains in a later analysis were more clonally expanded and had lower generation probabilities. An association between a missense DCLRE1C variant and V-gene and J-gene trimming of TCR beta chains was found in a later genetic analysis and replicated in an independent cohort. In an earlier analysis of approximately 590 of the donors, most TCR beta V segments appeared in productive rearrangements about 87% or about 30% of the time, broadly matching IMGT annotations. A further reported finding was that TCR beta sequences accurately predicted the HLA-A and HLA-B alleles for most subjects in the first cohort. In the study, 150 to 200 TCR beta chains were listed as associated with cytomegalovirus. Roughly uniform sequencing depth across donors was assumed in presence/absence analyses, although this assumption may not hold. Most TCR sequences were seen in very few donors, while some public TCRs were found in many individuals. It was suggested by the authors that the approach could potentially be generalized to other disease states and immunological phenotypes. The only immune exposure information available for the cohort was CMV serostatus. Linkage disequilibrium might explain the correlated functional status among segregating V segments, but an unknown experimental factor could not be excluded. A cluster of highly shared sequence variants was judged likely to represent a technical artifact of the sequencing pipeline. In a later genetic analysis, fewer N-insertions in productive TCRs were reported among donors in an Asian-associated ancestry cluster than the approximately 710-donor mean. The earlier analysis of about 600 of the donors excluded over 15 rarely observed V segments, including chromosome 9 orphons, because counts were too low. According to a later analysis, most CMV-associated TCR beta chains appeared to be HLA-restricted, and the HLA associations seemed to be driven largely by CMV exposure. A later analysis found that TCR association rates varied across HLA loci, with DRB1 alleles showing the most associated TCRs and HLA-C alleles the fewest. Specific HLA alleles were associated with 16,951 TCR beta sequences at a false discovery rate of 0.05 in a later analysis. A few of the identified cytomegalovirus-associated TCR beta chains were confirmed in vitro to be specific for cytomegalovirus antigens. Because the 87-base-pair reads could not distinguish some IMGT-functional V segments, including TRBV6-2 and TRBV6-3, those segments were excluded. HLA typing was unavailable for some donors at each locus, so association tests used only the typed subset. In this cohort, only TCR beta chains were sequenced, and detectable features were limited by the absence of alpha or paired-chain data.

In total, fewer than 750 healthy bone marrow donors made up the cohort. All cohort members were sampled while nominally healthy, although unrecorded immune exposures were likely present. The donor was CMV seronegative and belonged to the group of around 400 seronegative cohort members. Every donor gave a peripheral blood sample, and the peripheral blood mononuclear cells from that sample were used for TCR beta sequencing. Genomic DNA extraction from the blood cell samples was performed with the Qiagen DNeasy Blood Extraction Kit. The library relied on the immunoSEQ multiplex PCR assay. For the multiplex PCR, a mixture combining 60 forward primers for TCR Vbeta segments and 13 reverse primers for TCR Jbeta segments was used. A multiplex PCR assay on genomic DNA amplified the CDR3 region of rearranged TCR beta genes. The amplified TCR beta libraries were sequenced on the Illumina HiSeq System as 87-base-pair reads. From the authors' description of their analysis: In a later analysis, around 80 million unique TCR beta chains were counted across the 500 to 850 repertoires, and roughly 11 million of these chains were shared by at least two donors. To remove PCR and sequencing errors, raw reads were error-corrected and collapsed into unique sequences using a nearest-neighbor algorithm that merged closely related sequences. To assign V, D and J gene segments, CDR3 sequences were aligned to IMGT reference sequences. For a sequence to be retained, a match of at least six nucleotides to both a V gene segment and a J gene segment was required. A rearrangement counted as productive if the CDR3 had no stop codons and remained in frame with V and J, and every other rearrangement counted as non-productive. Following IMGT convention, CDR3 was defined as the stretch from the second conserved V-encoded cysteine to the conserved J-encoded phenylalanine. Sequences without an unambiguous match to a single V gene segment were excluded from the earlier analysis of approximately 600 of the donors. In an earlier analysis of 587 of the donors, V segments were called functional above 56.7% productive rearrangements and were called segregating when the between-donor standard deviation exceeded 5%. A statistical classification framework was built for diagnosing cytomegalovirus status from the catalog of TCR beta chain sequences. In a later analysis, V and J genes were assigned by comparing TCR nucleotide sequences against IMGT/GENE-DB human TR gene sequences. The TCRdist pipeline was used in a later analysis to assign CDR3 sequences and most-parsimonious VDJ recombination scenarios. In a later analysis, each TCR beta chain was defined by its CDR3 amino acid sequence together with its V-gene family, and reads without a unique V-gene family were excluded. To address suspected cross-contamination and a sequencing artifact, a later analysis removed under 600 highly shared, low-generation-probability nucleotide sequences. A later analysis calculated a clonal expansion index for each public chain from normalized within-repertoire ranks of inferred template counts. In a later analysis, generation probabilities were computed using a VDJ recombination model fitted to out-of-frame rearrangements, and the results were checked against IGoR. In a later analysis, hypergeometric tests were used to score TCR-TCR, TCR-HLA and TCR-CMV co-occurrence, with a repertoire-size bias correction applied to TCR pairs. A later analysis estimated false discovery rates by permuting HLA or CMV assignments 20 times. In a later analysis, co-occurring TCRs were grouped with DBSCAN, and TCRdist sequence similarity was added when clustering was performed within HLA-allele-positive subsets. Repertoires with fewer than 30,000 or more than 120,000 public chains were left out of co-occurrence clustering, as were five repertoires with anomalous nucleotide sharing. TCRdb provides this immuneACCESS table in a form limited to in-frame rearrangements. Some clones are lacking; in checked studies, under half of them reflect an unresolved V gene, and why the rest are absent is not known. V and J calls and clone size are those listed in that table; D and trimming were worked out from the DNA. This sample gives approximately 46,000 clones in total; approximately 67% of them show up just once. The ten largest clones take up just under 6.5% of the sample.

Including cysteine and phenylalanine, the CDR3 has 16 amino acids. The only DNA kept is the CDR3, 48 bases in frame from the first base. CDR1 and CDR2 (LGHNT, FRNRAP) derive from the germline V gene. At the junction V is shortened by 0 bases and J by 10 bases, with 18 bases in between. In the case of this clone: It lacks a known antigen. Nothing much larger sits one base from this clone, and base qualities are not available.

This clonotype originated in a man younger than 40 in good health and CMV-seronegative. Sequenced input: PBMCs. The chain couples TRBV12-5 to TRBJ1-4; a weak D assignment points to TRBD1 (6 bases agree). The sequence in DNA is TGTGCTAGTGGTTTGGTACCGGTAGGGGGATTGGGAAAACTGTTTTTT. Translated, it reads CASGLVPVGGLGKLFF.